The rows below give T cell receptor beta chains drawn from one sample of a study of blood T cell repertoires in COVID-19. Profiling relied on immunoSEQ multiplex PCR, and the TCRdb table lists in-frame clones only, not all of them. The sample has 130,000 to 150,000 clones, approximately 85% seen once; the top ten hold more than 7.5%. The specimen was peripheral blood. The receptors originated from a woman between 55 and 75 years old with COVID-19, enrolled during active disease. The conserved cysteine and the conserved F or W are not part of the CDR3 here.

v_gene,CDR3aa
TRBV2,ASEGVGLYT
TRBV11-3,ASSLYSGGGADTQY
TRBV10-3,AIGGQGNQPQH
TRBV27,ASSLNWGVDYGYT
TRBV24-1,ATSDPKSGISYNEQF
TRBV2,ASAREGTANYGYT
TRBV27,ASSLLTGMETQY
TRBV27,ASTGWGEDNSPLH
TRBV7-2,ASSPGTSGGFEQY
TRBV28,ASSGTVLNEKLF
TRBV7-2,ASSFTTGSYEQY
TRBV6-2/TRBV6-3,ASSYKGVVTEAF
TRBV6-4,ASSPLSTGTGDNQPQH
TRBV15,ATSREGTGQGPYEQY
TRBV3-1/TRBV3-2,ASSLDPRNTEAF
TRBV2,ASTDRGKNEKLF
TRBV6-6,ASSRSPLLGGLGYT
TRBV13,ASSLVGETYEQY
TRBV5-4,ASSSGLDSTDTQY
TRBV2,ATLFPGLLNQPQH
TRBV5-1,ASSLVLAGNTDTQY
TRBV24-1,ATSDSGFKSGGQF
TRBV5-5,ASMDRVTGTTDTQY
TRBV7-6,ASSLVTSGRATNEKLF
TRBV7-8,ASSPTRGSGYT
TRBV5-1,ASSLELAVINEQF
TRBV4-3,ASSQVVNSGALNTGELF
TRBV27,ASSLVRTGSGYT
TRBV6-5,ASRVRGSHEQY
TRBV9,ASSGPGQGATEAF
TRBV7-9,ASSLVQGDTEAF
TRBV11-2,ASSPRAGGGETQY
TRBV7-2,ASSLVPTVYNEQF
TRBV29-1,SVGIAGGQETQY
TRBV18,ASSGRDTYGYT
TRBV30,AWSLDSFQH
TRBV7-8,ASSNEEGLSNYGYT
TRBV10-3,AISDTSGGGRETQY
TRBV2,ASSEVQRGTEAF
TRBV7-2,ASSFIGQGSSGNTIY
TRBV27,ASSGGTGHNSPLH
TRBV27,ASSLSRNTEAF
TRBV7-9,ASSPQGPDTQY
TRBV5-1,ASSSIPGQGADTGELF
TRBV27,ASSLISSLQETQY
TRBV27,ASSTTGGETQY
TRBV10-3,AISLNTDQPQH
TRBV6-5,ASSYLEGNTEAF
TRBV5-5,ASGDQRGTYEQY